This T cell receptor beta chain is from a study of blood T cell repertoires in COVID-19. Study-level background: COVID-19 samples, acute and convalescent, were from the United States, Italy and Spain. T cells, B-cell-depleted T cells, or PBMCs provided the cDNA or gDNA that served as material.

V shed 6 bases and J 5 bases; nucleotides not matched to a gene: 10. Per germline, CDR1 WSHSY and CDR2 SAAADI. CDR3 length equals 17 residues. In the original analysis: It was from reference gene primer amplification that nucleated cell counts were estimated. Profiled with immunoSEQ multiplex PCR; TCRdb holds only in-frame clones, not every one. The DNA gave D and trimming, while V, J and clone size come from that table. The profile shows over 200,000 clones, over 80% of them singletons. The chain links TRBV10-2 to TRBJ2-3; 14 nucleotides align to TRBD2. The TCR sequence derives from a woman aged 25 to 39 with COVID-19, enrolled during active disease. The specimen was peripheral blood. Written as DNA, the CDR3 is TGCGCCAGCAGGGGACTAGCGGGGGAGGGCCCCAAAGATACGCAGTATTTT. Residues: CASRGLAGEGPKDTQYF.